Listed here are 18 T cell receptor beta chains from one sample, sequenced in a study of T cell clones after liver transplantation. TCRdb's table, derived via immunoSEQ multiplex PCR, lists solely in-frame clones and lacks some. The sample records 68,000 or so clones, around 93% being singletons. The sequences come from CD4+ T cells from blood, collected less than 28 months after liver transplant. The receptor set was obtained from a human patient who received a liver transplant. Some T cells may possibly be graft donor cells.

The chain couples TRBV10-2 to TRBJ1-2; D unclear. This CDR3 comprises 14 residues. Germline V lookup: CDR1 WSHSY, CDR2 SAAADI. V was cut by 5 bases and J by 4 bases, with 14 bases left in between. CDR3 sequence reads: CASSPGQRIYGYTF. CDR3 coding DNA: TGCGCCAGCAGTCCCGGGCAGAGAATCTATGGCTACACCTTC.

This sequence joins TRBV30 and TRBJ2-5, with a weak D call TRBD2 (6 bases). V lost 2 bases, J lost 6 bases, and 16 bases lay in between. This CDR3 has 14 amino acids. Germline CDR1 and CDR2: GTSNPN and SVGIG (reference sequence). CDR3 loop: CAWSFTGDLKTQYF. The CDR3 bases are TGTGCCTGGAGTTTTACGGGGGATCTAAAGACCCAGTACTTC. The full variable domain, rest sourced from reference TRBV30 and TRBJ2-5, is SQTIHQWPATLVQPVGSPLSLECTVEGTSNPNLYWYRQAAGRGLQLLFYSVGIGQISSEVPQNLSASRPQDRQFILSSKKLLLSDSGFYLCAWSFTGDLKTQYFGPGTRLLVL.

The chain employs TRBV5-4 and TRBJ2-7; weak D call: TRBD1 (5 bases). The CDR3 has 14 residues. Germline V gene sequence: CDR1 SGHNT, CDR2 YYREEE (reference sequence). Trimming stripped 5 bases from V and 5 bases from J, with 17 bases between. CDR3 DNA: TGTGCCAGCAGGAAAGCAGGGCCACGCCACGAGCAGTACTTC. Protein sequence: CASRKAGPRHEQYF.

As regards this clone: One end of the junction is discordant with germline, which a read error may explain. This chain links TRBV7-7 with TRBJ2-5; no reliable D call. The CDR3 loop spans 14 amino acids. The germline gives CDR1 SSHAT, CDR2 FNYEAQ (reference sequence). The CDR3 sequence: CASSNAATKETQYF. The CDR3 DNA follows: TGTGCTAGCAGCAACGCTGCGACAAAAGAGACCCAGTACTTC. Filled out from reference TRBV7-7 and TRBJ2-5, the complete variable domain reads GAGVSQSPRYKVTKRGQDVTLRCDPISSHATLYWYQQALGQGPEFLTYFNYEAQPDKSGLPSDRFSAERPEGSISTLTIQRTEQRDSAMYRCASSNAATKETQYFGPGTRLLVL.

The chain joins TRBV6-6 to TRBJ2-7, with TRBD1 matching over 8 bases. V was pared by 9 bases and J by 4 bases, with 8 bases of the junction left unmatched. This CDR3 has 13 amino acids. Looked up from germline, CDR1 is MNHNY and CDR2 is SVGAGI (reference sequence). Written as DNA, the CDR3 is TGTGCCAGTAACAGGGGGATGGGGTACGAGCAGTACTTC. This sequence encodes CASNRGMGYEQYF.

CDR3 DNA sequence: TGTGCCAGCAGCCCTGGGGACAGTGTTGAAAAACTGTTTTTT. Its translation: CASSPGDSVEKLFF. V gene TRBV28 combines with J gene TRBJ1-4, with 7 bases matching TRBD1. J lost 7 bases, V lost 6 bases, and 8 bases had no gene match. CDR1 is MDHEN, CDR2 SYDVKM, per germline. This CDR3 contains 14 residues. The full variable domain, in which reference TRBV28 and TRBJ1-4 provide the parts outside the CDR3, is DVKVTQSSRYLVKRTGEKVFLECVQDMDHENMFWYRQDPGLGLRLIYFSYDVKMKEKGDIPEGYSVSREKKERFSLILESASTNQTSMYLCASSPGDSVEKLFFGSGTQLSVL.

V is TRBV5-4 and J is TRBJ2-7, with TRBD1 matching 8 bases. Trimming removed 3 bases from V and 5 bases from J; junction bases left unmatched: 4. This CDR3 has 13 residues. Germline V gene sequence: CDR1 SGHNT, CDR2 YYREEE (reference sequence). CDR3: CASSSTGADEQYF. The DNA of the CDR3 is TGTGCCAGCAGCTCGACAGGGGCGGACGAGCAGTACTTC.

The DNA for the CDR3 is TGCAGCGCCACTGACGGTCCCAATCAGCCCCAGCATTTT. This codes for CSATDGPNQPQHF. J is TRBJ1-5 and V is TRBV29-1; D unresolved. The CDR3 is 13 residues long. V was pared by 7 bases and J by 3 bases, with 13 bases between. Germline V gene sequence: CDR1 SQVTM, CDR2 ANQGSEA.

The chain combines TRBV19 with TRBJ1-2, with 7 bases identical to TRBD1. Germline trimming cut 1 base from V and 8 bases from J; bases unmatched to any gene: 7. Germline CDR1 LNHDA, CDR2 SQIVND (reference sequence). The CDR3 totals 14 residues. This CDR3 reads CASSIVVRGKGYTF. CDR3 nucleotides: TGTGCCAGTAGTATAGTCGTCAGGGGGAAAGGCTACACCTTC. Drawing the rest from reference TRBV19 and TRBJ1-2, the complete variable domain is DGGITQSPKYLFRKEGQNVTLSCEQNLNHDAMYWYRQDPGQGLRLIYYSQIVNDFQKGDIAEGYSVSREKKESFPLTVTSAQKNPTAFYLCASSIVVRGKGYTFGSGTRLTVV.

The genes are TRBV5-1 and TRBJ2-3; weak D call: TRBD1 (6 bases). The V gene lost 7 bases and the J gene lost 3 bases, with 21 bases spanning the gap. Germline loops: CDR1 SGHRS, CDR2 YFSETQ. CDR3 length equals 16 residues. This chain's CDR3 is CASARFGNRETDTQYF. The CDR3 DNA is TGCGCCAGCGCCCGTTTCGGGAACAGGGAGACAGATACGCAGTATTTT.

The chain is built from TRBV19 and TRBJ1-1; unclear D gene. This CDR3 spans 16 amino acids. V lost 6 bases and J lost 3, with 20 bases in between. Germline V gene data show CDR1 as LNHDA and CDR2 as SQIVND (reference sequence). Here the CDR3 reads CASRSRALKGHTEAFF. For the CDR3, the DNA is TGTGCCAGTAGAAGCCGGGCCCTAAAGGGCCACACTGAAGCTTTCTTT.

This chain joins TRBV2 and TRBJ1-1; D not certain. Germline CDR1 reads SNHLY; CDR2 reads FYNNEI. The CDR3 loop spans 11 amino acids. V gave up 3 bases and J gave up 7 bases, with 6 bases separating them. CDR3 protein: CASSEGIEAFF. The CDR3 nucleotides read TGTGCCAGCAGTGAGGGTATTGAAGCTTTCTTT.

DNA of the CDR3: TGCGCCAGCAGCCCCAGGACAGGGCGGCAAGAGACCCAGTACTTC. Amino acid sequence: CASSPRTGRQETQYF. The gene calls are TRBV5-1 and TRBJ2-5; 8 bases map to TRBD1. CDR1 SGHRS and CDR2 YFSETQ come from the germline V gene. J was trimmed by 2 bases and V by 4 bases; bases with no gene match: 7. The CDR3 covers 15 residues.

The chain combines TRBV11-2 with TRBJ2-7; TRBD2 aligns across 10 bases. This CDR3 comprises 17 residues. Germline V lookup: CDR1 SGHAT, CDR2 FQNNGV. Germline trimming cut 5 bases from V and 0 bases from J; bases unmatched to any gene: 10. CDR3 protein: CASSPPGLADSSYEQYF. CDR3 nucleotides: TGTGCCAGCAGCCCTCCCGGACTAGCGGATAGCTCCTACGAGCAGTACTTC.

This clone came up a few times. The chain uses TRBV2 and TRBJ2-1, with 10 bases aligning to TRBD2. Germline values: CDR1 SNHLY, CDR2 FYNNEI. With V trimmed by 2 bases and J by 2 bases, 0 bases remained unmatched. The CDR3 is made up of 15 amino acids. CDR3 DNA: TGTGCCAGCAGTGAACTAGCGGGAGCCTACAATGAGCAGTTCTTC. It yields the protein CASSELAGAYNEQFF.

The chain uses TRBV10-1 and TRBJ1-2; 8 nucleotides agree with TRBD1. The J segment lost 5 bases and the V segment lost 10 bases, leaving 18 bases of the junction unmatched. The CDR3 is 16 amino acids. Germline loops: CDR1 WNHNN, CDR2 SYGVQD (reference sequence). This chain's CDR3 is CATILGQANSYYGYTF. The DNA of the CDR3 is TGCGCCACCATATTGGGACAGGCGAATTCTTATTATGGCTACACCTTC.

The rearrangement joins TRBV7-2 to TRBJ1-4; TRBD1 aligns across 7 bases. The germline V gene has CDR1 SGHTA and CDR2 FQGNSA. The CDR3 consists of 15 residues. The ends lost 5 bases at V and 7 bases at J; junction bases unmatched: 10. The CDR3 here is CASSPGTARGEKLFF. In nucleotides, the CDR3 is TGTGCCAGCAGCCCGGGGACAGCGCGGGGTGAAAAACTGTTTTTT.

CDR3 protein: CAASGTRTDTQYF. In nucleotides, the CDR3 is TGTGCCGCTAGCGGGACGCGCACAGATACGCAGTATTTT. The chain carries TRBV10-3 and TRBJ2-3; the match to TRBD2 covers 9 bases. The CDR3 is 13 amino acids. The germline CDR1 and CDR2 sequences are ENHRY and SYGVKD. J gave up 1 base and V 11 bases, and 4 bases lay outside the gene matches.